This TCR beta chain comes out of a study of shared clonotypes between healthy human individuals. Study information: Donors, aged 18 to 49, were a couple of women and three men.

Replicate PCRs run on sorted subsets employed around 200 ng DNA, roughly 30,000 T cell genomes. Clones were sequenced by immunoSEQ multiplex PCR, and TCRdb holds only the in-frame ones, with some missing. The sample holds under 750,000 clones, around 77% seen once. Details on this clone: Its antigen remains unidentified.

Study outcomes and limitations: Sequencing depth was predicted to influence how clonotypes are shared among donors.

V was trimmed by 8 bases and J by 5 bases, leaving 13 bases between them. This CDR3 has 12 residues. This clonotype was sampled from a woman in her twenties or thirties in good health. V is TRBV23-1 and J is TRBJ2-7, with a weak D call TRBD1 (6 bases). Being an ORF, TRBV23-1 has a function that is uncertain. The specimen was memory CD4+ T cells sorted from blood. The subset was: CD45RA-negative fraction. The CDR3: CASPDRSHEQYF. The DNA of the CDR3 is TGCGCCAGCCCCGACAGGTCTCACGAGCAGTACTTC.